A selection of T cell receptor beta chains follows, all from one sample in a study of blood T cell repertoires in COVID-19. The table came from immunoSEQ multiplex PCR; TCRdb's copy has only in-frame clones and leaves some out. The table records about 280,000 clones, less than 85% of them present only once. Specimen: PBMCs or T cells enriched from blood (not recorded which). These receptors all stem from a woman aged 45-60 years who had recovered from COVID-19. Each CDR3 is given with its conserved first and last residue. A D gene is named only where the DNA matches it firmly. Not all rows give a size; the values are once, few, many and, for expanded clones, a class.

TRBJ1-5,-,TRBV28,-,TGTGCCAGCAGTTCCCTGGCGCCCCAGCATTTT,CASSSLAPQHF
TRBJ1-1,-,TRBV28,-,TGTGCCAGCAGGATTGTACAGACGAACACTGAAGCTTTCTTT,CASRIVQTNTEAFF
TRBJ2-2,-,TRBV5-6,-,TGTGCCAGCAACGCCCTCGTTGCAGCGAACACCGGGGAGCTGTTTTTT,CASNALVAANTGELFF
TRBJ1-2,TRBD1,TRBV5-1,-,TGCGCCAGCAGCTCCGCCACAGGGGATGGCTACACCTTC,CASSSATGDGYTF
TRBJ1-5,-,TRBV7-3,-,TGTGCCAGCAGCACGGACGGACTCAATCAGCCCCAGCATTTT,CASSTDGLNQPQHF
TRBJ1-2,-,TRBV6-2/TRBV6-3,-,TGTGCCAGCAGTCCCCGAGGGGGATCACTTCAAGGCTACACCTTC,CASSPRGGSLQGYTF
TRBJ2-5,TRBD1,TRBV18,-,TGTGCCAGCTCACCAGGACAGGGCGGGGTGGAGACCCAGTACTTC,CASSPGQGGVETQYF
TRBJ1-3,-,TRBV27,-,TGTGCCAGCATGAGACAGTCCTCTGGAAACACCATATATTTT,CASMRQSSGNTIYF
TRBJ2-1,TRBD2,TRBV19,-,TGTGCCAGTAGTTTATTAGCGGGAGAGATCTACAATGAGCAGTTCTTC,CASSLLAGEIYNEQFF
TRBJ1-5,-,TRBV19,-,TGTGCCAGTAGTGCCCGGGACACGGTTAGCAATCAGCCCCAGCATTTT,CASSARDTVSNQPQHF
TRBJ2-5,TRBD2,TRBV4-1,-,TGCGCCAGCAGACCCTTTACTAGCGGAGAAGAGACCCAGTACTTC,CASRPFTSGEETQYF
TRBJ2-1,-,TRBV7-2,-,TGTGCCAGCAGCTTAAGGAGCAACTCCTACAATGAGCAGTTCTTC,CASSLRSNSYNEQFF
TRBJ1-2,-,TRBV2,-,TGTGCCAGCCACGGGAGCACTAACTATGGCTACACCTTC,CASHGSTNYGYTF
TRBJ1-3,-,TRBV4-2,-,TGTGCCAGCAGCCAAGATCAGGTTATCTCTGGAAACACCATATATTTT,CASSQDQVISGNTIYF
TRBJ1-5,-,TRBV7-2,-,TGTGCCAGCAGCGTATCACAGGGTGGTCAGCCCCAGCATTTT,CASSVSQGGQPQHF
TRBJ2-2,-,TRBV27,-,TGTGCCAGCAGTTATATGAACACCGGGGAGCTGTTTTTT,CASSYMNTGELFF
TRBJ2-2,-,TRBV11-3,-,TGTGCCAGCAGCACAGCCGGGACAAAGAACACCGGGGAGCTGTTTTTT,CASSTAGTKNTGELFF
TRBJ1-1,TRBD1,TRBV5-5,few,TGTGCCAGCAGCTTGTCAGGGGGCAACACTGAAGCTTTCTTT,CASSLSGGNTEAFF
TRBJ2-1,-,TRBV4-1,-,TGCGCCAGCAGCCAAGGTTCAGCTAAGTCCAGGGCCAATGAGCAGTTCTTC,CASSQGSAKSRANEQFF
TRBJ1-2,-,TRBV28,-,TGTGCCAGCAGTCGAACAGGCCAGCAGGGCTACACCTTC,CASSRTGQQGYTF
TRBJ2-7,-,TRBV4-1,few,TGCGCCAGCAGCCATGTTTATGCTAGAAAAGGTTACGAGCAGTACTTC,CASSHVYARKGYEQYF
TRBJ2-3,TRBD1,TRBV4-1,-,TGCGCCAGCAGCCAGGGTTTTCTGGGGACAGTCATCGTCACAGATACGCAGTATTTT,CASSQGFLGTVIVTDTQYF
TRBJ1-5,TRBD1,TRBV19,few,TGTGCCAGTAGTATACAGGGGGCTCAGCCCCAGCATTTT,CASSIQGAQPQHF
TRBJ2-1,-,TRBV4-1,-,TGCGCCAGCAGCCAAGGCCCTTCTCTGGGGAGCTCCTACAATGAGCAGTTCTTC,CASSQGPSLGSSYNEQFF
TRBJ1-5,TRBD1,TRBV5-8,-,TGTGCCAGCAGCCCCCGGACAGGGAACAATCAGCCCCAGCATTTT,CASSPRTGNNQPQHF
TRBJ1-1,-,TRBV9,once,TGTGCCAGCAGCGCAGACTGGAACACTGAAGCTTTCTTT,CASSADWNTEAFF
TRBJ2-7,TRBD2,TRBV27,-,TGTGCCAGCAGTCCCCTAGCGGGAGGGGGCGAGCAGTACTTC,CASSPLAGGGEQYF
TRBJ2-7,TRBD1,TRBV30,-,TGTGCCTGGAGCGCCGGGACAGGGCGGGAGCAGTACTTC,CAWSAGTGREQYF
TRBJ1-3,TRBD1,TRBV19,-,TGTGCCAGTAGTATACAGGGACAGGTCTCTGGAAACACCATATATTTT,CASSIQGQVSGNTIYF
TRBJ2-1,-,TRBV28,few,TGTGCCAGCAGTCTCTGGGGGGGCTCTTTGGGTTACAATGAGCAGTTCTTC,CASSLWGGSLGYNEQFF
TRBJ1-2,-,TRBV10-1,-,TGCGCCAGCAGTGCAACAGGGAGCTATGGCTACACCTTC,CASSATGSYGYTF
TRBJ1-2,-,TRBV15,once,TGTGCCACCAGCAGAGGAGGCAGGGAAGACTATGGCTACACCTTC,CATSRGGREDYGYTF
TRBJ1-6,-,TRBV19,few,TGTGCCAGTACCATAACAGGGATCAATTCACCCCTCCACTTT,CASTITGINSPLHF
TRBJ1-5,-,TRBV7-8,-,TGTGCCAGCAGCTTAGACAGGAATAATCAGCCCCAGCATTTT,CASSLDRNNQPQHF